A selection of T cell receptor beta chains follows, all from one sample in a study of control samples from healthy donors and cancer patients. Assay: immunoSEQ multiplex PCR; the TCRdb copy retains only in-frame clones and omits some. In the table there are about 78,000 clones, roughly nine tenths of which are singletons. The specimen was blood. These receptors all stem from a woman aged 60-75 years in good health. The CDR3 runs from the conserved cysteine through the conserved F or W. A D gene is named only where the DNA matches it firmly.

TRBV5-1,TRBJ2-7,NA,CASTPYAGTAYEQYF
TRBV11-2,TRBJ1-2,NA,CASSLASGRVNYGYTF
TRBV19,TRBJ1-5,TRBD1,CASDTGAGFGNQPQHF
TRBV13,TRBJ2-1,NA,CASSARRASRFNEQFF
TRBV7-3,TRBJ2-7,TRBD2,CASSSPSGSGSPEQYF
TRBV2,TRBJ1-2,NA,CASSRTGPKNPYGYTF
TRBV15,TRBJ1-5,TRBD1,CATSRGQGANNQPQHF
TRBV11-2,TRBJ2-3,NA,CASSSPSGLASDTQYF
TRBV3-1/TRBV3-2,TRBJ2-5,NA,CASSQGGSRRETQYF
TRBV7-9,TRBJ2-7,TRBD1,CASSLGGTGGYEQYF
TRBV5-1,TRBJ2-3,NA,CASSLPTDTQYF
TRBV7-2,TRBJ2-5,TRBD2,CASSLKSSGAQTQYF
TRBV7-2,TRBJ1-2,TRBD1,CASIKIGTGSNYGYTF
TRBV2,TRBJ1-4,NA,CASSEWTDNEKLFF
TRBV11-2,TRBJ2-3,NA,CASSPPGSTDTQYF
TRBV5-1,TRBJ2-3,NA,CASSLDLVPRGDTQYF
TRBV19,TRBJ2-7,NA,CASSIGAWGRLSYEQYF
TRBV5-4,TRBJ1-1,NA,CASSLGQGGNTEAFF
TRBV6-5,TRBJ2-1,TRBD2,CASSLSGGTYNEQFF
TRBV13,TRBJ1-5,TRBD1,CASSRQGGSEPQHF
TRBV19,TRBJ1-5,NA,CASSVRGAPDQPQHF
TRBV5-1,TRBJ1-1,TRBD1,CASRAGGTEAFF
TRBV19,TRBJ2-6,NA,CASSNQGTPSGANVLTF